This T cell receptor (beta chain) was documented in a study of tumor and adjacent non-tumor tissue in lung cancer. Looking at the study overall: Patients were aged 31 to 76, ten or so men and about five women, stage I to III.

The CDR3 is 16 residues long. Trimming left V 6 bases short and J 4 bases short, with 18 bases between. Looked up from germline, CDR1 is KGHDR and CDR2 is SFDVKD. The study's findings and limits: Top 100 clones took a larger repertoire share in normal lung.

Three rounds of nested PCR, following a modified ARM-PCR protocol, produced the TCRbeta library. TCRdb itself ran the multiplex PCR reads through MiXCR, one entry per CDR3 protein. The top ten clones hold 13% of a sample with 65,000 to 90,000 distinct CDR3 sequences, roughly 80% of them seen once. Concerning this clonotype: No antigen is known for it.

No cell sorting was done before RNA was extracted from the tissue. The clonotype comes from a woman between 50 and 59 years old with non-small cell lung cancer. This chain joins TRBV24-1 and TRBJ2-1, with unresolved D. The sample consisted of lung tumor tissue. CDR3 sequence (DNA): TGTGCCACCAGTAGGGCCAGCAGCAGATTATACAATGAGCAGTTCTTC. This encodes CATSRASSRLYNEQFF.